This TCR beta chain stems from a study of vaccination and CD4 T cells after COVID-19. The overall study: Cellular stimulation was performed using overlapping spike peptides derived from SARS-CoV-2, HCoV-NL63, HCoV-OC43 and HCoV-229E. Whole-study findings and limits: The great majority, 304 of 307 vaccine-specific clones, proved spike mono-reactive in convalescent patients.

On this clonotype: The target antigen is unknown.

CD4+ T cells that had been cultured provided DNA sequenced with the Oncomine TCR Beta short-read assay. It was cultured CD4+ T cells from which genomic DNA was extracted. TCRdb processed the PCR reads anew with MiXCR; each CDR3 protein has one entry. The repertoire has around 18,000 distinct CDR3 sequences, roughly half of them found once; the top ten carry about 20%. V was pared by 5 bases and J by 7 bases, with 15 bases of the junction left unmatched. The CDR3 consists of 17 residues. Germline V lookup: CDR1 SGHTA, CDR2 FQGTGA. Time point of the sample: late sampling 161 to 241 days after vaccination in three convalescent patients. Treatment described: roughly 11-day PBMC culture with coronavirus spike peptide pools or control peptides (ViraFEST assay). Per well, roughly 1.9 million PBMCs were cultured in the presence of roughly 9.1 IU/ml IL-2 and around 10 ug/ml peptide pools.

The TCR was taken from a human donor who had recovered from COVID-19. The V gene is TRBV7-3, the J gene TRBJ2-1; 9 nucleotides agree with TRBD1. The starting material was CD4+ T cells from blood, cultured in vitro, obtained about 7 months after SARS-CoV-2 vaccination. In DNA, the CDR3 is TGTGCCAGCAGCCAAGCCCCCCCCGGGACAGGGTGGAATGAGCAGTTCTTC. Translation: CASSQAPPGTGWNEQFF.